The 19 T cell receptor beta chains in this list originate from one sample, sequenced in a study of cytomegalovirus exposure and HLA in healthy donors. The PCR contained 60 Vbeta and 13 Jbeta primers. Using immunoSEQ multiplex PCR, the repertoire was profiled, and TCRdb retains in-frame clones only, with some absent. The table shows 120,000 or so clones, with 81% occurring only once. The sequenced sample consisted of PBMCs. These receptors were taken from a man aged 18 to 30 in good health and CMV-seropositive.

The chain couples TRBV7-2 to TRBJ2-1, with TRBD2 identical over 8 bases. The CDR3 has 14 residues. The germline gives CDR1 SGHTA, CDR2 FQGNSA. V shed 1 base and J 8 bases; nucleotides not matched to a gene: 4. The CDR3 protein is CASSLVVGRDEQFF. The CDR3 nucleotides read TGTGCCAGCAGCTTAGTGGTCGGGAGGGATGAGCAGTTCTTC.

The V call is TRBV29-1, the J call TRBJ1-4; tentatively, D is TRBD1 (5 bases). Germline CDR1 SQVTM, CDR2 ANQGSEA. The CDR3 contains 13 residues. V was trimmed by 2 bases and J by 8 bases, leaving 12 bases between them. The CDR3 loop is CSVEIPRGEKLFF. In DNA, the CDR3 is TGCAGCGTTGAAATTCCGCGGGGGGAAAAACTGTTTTTT.

The V call is TRBV19, the J call TRBJ1-1, with D possibly being TRBD1 (5 bases). The V end was cut by 4 bases, the J end by 5 bases, with 14 bases between. Per the germline V gene, CDR1 is LNHDA and CDR2 is SQIVND (reference sequence). This CDR3 comprises 14 residues. The CDR3 DNA follows: TGTGCCAGTAGTAACCAGGGTATAGGGACTGAAGCTTTCTTT. It translates to CASSNQGIGTEAFF.

Comment on this clone: At one end, the junction sequence differs from germline, possibly due to a read error. This chain connects TRBV7-9 to TRBJ2-3, with TRBD2 identical over 7 bases. This CDR3 has 17 residues. Germline V gene lookup returns CDR1 SEHNR and CDR2 FQNEAQ (reference sequence). CDR3 DNA sequence: TGTTCCAGCAGCTCACGTGGGGGGGTAGCGGGCACAGATACGCAGTATTTT. Amino acids: CSSSSRGGVAGTDTQYF.

The rearrangement links TRBV7-8 to TRBJ1-1; D is perhaps TRBD1 (5 bases). Trimming cost V 2 bases and J 5 bases, with 15 bases left between them. The CDR3 runs to 15 residues. Germline V lookup: CDR1 SGHVS, CDR2 FQNEAQ. CDR3 in amino acids: CASSLRTTDSTEAFF. CDR3 coding DNA: TGTGCCAGCAGCTTAAGAACGACAGACAGTACTGAAGCTTTCTTT.

The gene calls are TRBV7-6 and TRBJ2-2; TRBD2 matches 12 bases. Germline values: CDR1 SGHVS, CDR2 FNYEAQ. The CDR3 is 16 amino acids. Unmatched junction bases numbered 4, after V lost 5 bases and J lost 3 bases. The CDR3 spells CASSRTSGTYTGELFF. The CDR3 nucleotides read TGTGCCAGCAGCCGGACTAGCGGGACTTACACCGGGGAGCTGTTTTTT.

The chain uses TRBV11-2 and TRBJ2-7; 7 bases are shared with TRBD2. The germline V gene encodes CDR1 SGHAT and CDR2 FQNNGV. Losses at the gene ends were 1 base for V and 6 bases for J; bases not matched to a gene: 12. The CDR3 is 16 amino acids. CDR3 sequence reads: CASSLVWGGGSLEQYF. CDR3 nucleotide sequence: TGTGCCAGCAGCTTAGTTTGGGGCGGCGGGAGTCTCGAGCAGTACTTC.

The V and J genes are TRBV27 and TRBJ1-5; 8 bases map to TRBD1. The CDR3 extends over 16 amino acids. Per germline, CDR1 MNHEY and CDR2 SMNVEV (reference sequence). V was pared by 5 bases and J by 2 bases, with 8 bases of the junction left unmatched. CDR3 protein: CASSPRKTGGNQPQHF. For the CDR3, the DNA is TGTGCCAGCAGTCCCCGTAAGACAGGGGGCAATCAGCCCCAGCATTTT.

The chain links TRBV10-2 to TRBJ2-1; D may be TRBD2 (5 bases). The V end was cut by 4 bases, the J end by 6 bases, with 13 bases between. The CDR3 has 14 amino acids. The germline gives CDR1 WSHSY, CDR2 SAAADI. CDR3 bases: TGCGCCAGCAGTGCATTACTAGAATTCAATGAGCAGTTCTTC. This gives the protein CASSALLEFNEQFF.

The chain employs TRBV7-9 and TRBJ2-5; 8 nucleotides align to TRBD1. The CDR3 consists of 17 residues. Germline-derived CDR1 and CDR2 are SEHNR and FQNEAQ (reference sequence). With 5 bases clipped from V and 5 bases from J, the junction kept 16 bases outside the gene matches. CDR3 in amino acids: CASSPPPRLTGGETQYF. Here the CDR3 DNA reads TGTGCCAGCAGCCCACCACCGAGACTAACAGGGGGGGAGACCCAGTACTTC. Filled out from reference TRBV7-9 and TRBJ2-5, the complete variable domain reads DTGVSQNPRHKITKRGQNVTFRCDPISEHNRLYWYRQTLGQGPEFLTYFQNEAQLEKSRLLSDRFSAERPKGSFSTLEIQRTEQGDSAMYLCASSPPPRLTGGETQYFGPGTRLLVL.

V and J are TRBV4-1 and TRBJ2-3, with TRBD2 as a possible D gene (6 bases). This CDR3 region has 16 residues. V dropped 2 bases and J dropped 2 bases, with 14 bases sitting between them. Germline CDR1 reads MGHRA; CDR2 reads YSYEKL. Written as DNA, the CDR3 is TGCGCCAGCAGCCAATTTTCTGTAGCGGTCACAGATACGCAGTATTTT. It encodes CASSQFSVAVTDTQYF.

The rearrangement uses TRBV18 and TRBJ2-7, with TRBD2 matching 14 bases. Losses at the gene ends were 1 base for V and 6 bases for J; bases not matched to a gene: 2. The CDR3 length is 15 residues. The germline V gene encodes CDR1 KGHSH and CDR2 LQKENI. The CDR3 region has the DNA TGTGCCAGCTCACCACAGGGGACTAGCGGGAGCGAGCAGTACTTC. Translation: CASSPQGTSGSEQYF. The full variable domain, with the rest looked up from reference TRBV18 and TRBJ2-7, is NAGVMQNPRHLVRRRGQEARLRCSPMKGHSHVYWYRQLPEEGLKFMVYLQKENIIDESGMPKERFSAEFPKEGPSILRIQQVVRGDSAAYFCASSPQGTSGSEQYFGPGTRLTVT.

The J gene is TRBJ1-1, the V gene TRBV18; D is perhaps TRBD1 (5 bases). CDR1 is KGHSH and CDR2 is LQKENI in the germline V gene. V lost 2 bases and J 5 bases, leaving 12 bases between the germline ends. The length of the CDR3 is 14 residues. Written as DNA, the CDR3 is TGTGCCAGCTCACCAGGAGGGGAAGGGACTGAAGCTTTCTTT. It yields the protein CASSPGGEGTEAFF.

The chain couples TRBV6-6 to TRBJ1-6, with 9 bases aligning to TRBD1. CDR1 and CDR2 (germline): MNHNY, SVGAGI (reference sequence). V lost 2 bases, J lost 10 bases, and 6 bases stayed unmatched. The CDR3 consists of 15 residues. The DNA for the CDR3 is TGTGCCAGCAGTTACCTGGGACAGGGAAGCTCACCCCTCCACTTT. Its protein is CASSYLGQGSSPLHF.

This clone occurred a few times. The chain employs TRBV5-5 and TRBJ2-7; tentative D call: TRBD2 (6 bases). This CDR3 is built from 14 residues. Germline CDR1 reads SGHKS; CDR2 reads YYEKEE (reference sequence). Trimming took 7 bases from V and 0 from J, leaving 14 bases between them. CDR3 sequence (DNA): TGTGCCAGCTACGGGGGAGAGGGCTCCTACGAGCAGTACTTC. It codes for CASYGGEGSYEQYF.

The chain has TRBV5-4 and TRBJ1-1; possible D gene TRBD1, 6 bases. CDR1 is SGHNT, CDR2 YYREEE, per germline (reference sequence). V lost 2 bases to trimming and J lost 3 bases, with 14 bases between them. This CDR3 is 15 amino acids long. CDR3 sequence (DNA): TGTGCCAGCAGCTTTTCGTCGGCAGGGGACACTGAAGCTTTCTTT. Translating gives CASSFSSAGDTEAFF.

This clone was seen only a few times. This chain links TRBV30 with TRBJ2-1, with TRBD1 as a possible D gene (6 bases). From germline, CDR1 is GTSNPN and CDR2 SVGIG (reference sequence). The CDR3 has 17 residues. V was trimmed by 3 bases and J by 2 bases, leaving 20 bases between them. CDR3 residues: CAWRERTGFSPYNEQFF. The CDR3 region has the DNA TGTGCCTGGAGGGAACGAACAGGGTTCTCGCCCTACAATGAGCAGTTCTTC.

The rearrangement links TRBV5-5 to TRBJ1-3; tentative D call: TRBD1 (6 bases). The CDR3 runs to 14 residues. V was cut by 1 base and J by 4 bases, with 9 bases left in between. CDR1 is SGHKS, CDR2 YYEKEE, per germline (reference sequence). Written as DNA, the CDR3 is TGTGCCAGCAGCTTGAGGACAGTCGGAAACACCATATATTTT. Translated: CASSLRTVGNTIYF.

A few counts support this clone. The chain carries TRBV5-1 and TRBJ2-2, with 8 bases lining up with TRBD1. The germline gives CDR1 SGHRS, CDR2 YFSETQ. This CDR3 is built from 15 residues. Trimming removed 5 bases from V and 2 bases from J; junction bases left unmatched: 5. CDR3 sequence (DNA): TGCGCCAGCAGGGCCGGACAGGGAAACACCGGGGAGCTGTTTTTT. Translated, it gives CASRAGQGNTGELFF.